This entry lists 13 T cell receptor beta chains sequenced from one sample in a study of CD8 T cells in ankylosing spondylitis (dated by TCRdb to the late 2010s). Library creation used 5' RACE. These reads were obtained on an Illumina HiSeq 2500. Using fastp trimming at Q25 and MiXCR clonotype assembly, TCRdb reanalyzed the public sequencing data and kept in-frame beta chains. Entries that share a CDR3 protein sequence are merged under the most common genes and DNA. The sample data list 650,000 to 800,000 distinct CDR3 sequences, and around 20% of these were observed just once. The top ten hold approximately 18% of the sample. The full study reports these points: Blood from ankylosing spondylitis patients appeared to be characterized by a TCR beta motif composed of 7 to 9 highly homologous amino acid variants.

For these TCRs, the target antigens are not known. Specimen: blood, either unsorted or a sorted T cell fraction (not recorded which). The receptors derive from a male donor with ankylosing spondylitis.

The chain links TRBV6-2 or TRBV6-3 to TRBJ2-3; D uncertain. The CDR3 sequence is 14 residues long. V was trimmed by 5 bases and J by 3 bases, leaving 12 bases between them. Germline V gene sequence: CDR1 MNHEY, CDR2 SVGEGT. Here the CDR3 reads CASSTVKMTDTQYF. The CDR3 DNA follows: TGTGCCAGCAGTACCGTAAAAATGACAGATACGCAGTATTTT.

This clonotype was seen more than once but under ten times. The gene calls are TRBV3-1 and TRBJ2-7; TRBD1 matches 8 bases. There are 15 residues in the CDR3. V gave up 4 bases and J gave up 4 bases; unmatched junction bases: 9. CDR1 and CDR2 (germline): LGHDT, YNNKEL (reference sequence). The CDR3 region is CASSRPGQASYEQYF. For the CDR3, the DNA is TGTGCCAGCAGCCGACCGGGACAGGCTTCTTACGAGCAGTACTTC.

This clonotype was detected only a few times. The chain uses TRBV12-3 or TRBV12-4 and TRBJ1-1; 8 bases line up with TRBD1. V shed 4 bases and J 6 bases; nucleotides not matched to a gene: 10. The CDR3 spans 15 residues. Here the CDR3 reads CASSSRTGKGSEAFF. The CDR3 DNA reads TGTGCCAGCAGTTCACGGACAGGGAAGGGCTCTGAAGCTTTCTTT.

This clonotype came up a few times. The chain uses TRBV20-1 and TRBJ2-3, with 8 positions matching TRBD2. The V gene end was trimmed by 1 base and the J gene end by 0 bases; junction bases not matched to a gene: 6. This CDR3 comprises 16 residues. Germline CDR1 and CDR2: DFQATT and SNEGSKA (reference sequence). The CDR3, as DNA: TGCAGTGCTAGAGGGCTAGCGGGTGCTAGCACAGATACGCAGTATTTT. Protein product: CSARGLAGASTDTQYF.

J is TRBJ2-7 and V is TRBV13; D may be TRBD2 (6 bases). Germline loops: CDR1 PRHDT, CDR2 FYEKMQ (reference sequence). Trimming took off 8 bases at V and 5 bases at J, with 10 bases between the two ends. The length of the CDR3 is 11 residues. CDR3 amino acids: CASGGGDEQYF. In DNA form, the CDR3 reads TGTGCCAGCGGGGGAGGCGACGAGCAGTACTTC.

The chain uses TRBV20-1 and TRBJ2-1; the D is unclear. Germline V gives CDR1 DFQATT, CDR2 SNEGSKA (reference sequence). With 1 base removed from V and 0 bases from J, the gap between germline ends came to 7 bases. The CDR3 has 14 residues. The CDR3: CSARVLSSYNEQFF. The CDR3 bases are TGCAGTGCTAGAGTCCTAAGCTCCTACAATGAGCAGTTCTTC.

This clonotype has just a few counts. This sequence joins TRBV6-1 and TRBJ2-1; D may be TRBD1 or TRBD2 (7 bases each). The length of the CDR3 is 15 residues. Trimming shortened V by 2 bases and J by 10 bases, and 18 bases separated the two germline ends. CDR1 is MNHNS, CDR2 SASEGT, per germline. CDR3 amino acids: CASSEFRGGSKEQFF. CDR3 DNA sequence: TGTGCCAGCAGTGAATTCAGGGGGGGGTCGAAAGAGCAGTTCTTC.

The J gene is TRBJ2-2, the V gene TRBV27; perhaps TRBD2 as D (7 bases). Germline V gene sequence: CDR1 MNHEY, CDR2 SMNVEV (reference sequence). V dropped 8 bases and J dropped 7 bases, with 17 bases sitting between them. CDR3 size: 14 residues. In DNA, the CDR3 is TGTGCCAGCCGGACAGCGGGGTGGATCGGGGAGCTGTTTTTT. Its translation is CASRTAGWIGELFF.

The chain uses TRBV21-1 and TRBJ2-1. TRBV21-1 is tagged as a pseudogene. This CDR3 contains 15 residues. The CDR3, as DNA: TGTGCCAGCAGCAGAAGGACGCCGACCTACAATGAGCAGTTCTTC. Its translation is CASSRRTPTYNEQFF.

This clonotype was counted between two and nine times. V is TRBV7-3 and J is TRBJ1-2; D is uncertain. CDR3 length equals 14 residues. Trimming left V 8 bases short and J 3 bases short, with 16 bases between. Germline values: CDR1 SGHTA, CDR2 FQGTGA. CDR3 region: CASAKGYPDYGYTF. The CDR3 coding sequence is TGTGCCAGCGCAAAAGGGTACCCGGACTATGGCTACACCTTC.

This clonotype showed up just a few times. V is TRBV24-1 and J is TRBJ2-6, with D uncertain. Germline V gives CDR1 KGHDR, CDR2 SFDVKD. The CDR3 has 15 residues. The V end was cut by 7 bases, the J end by 1 base, with 10 bases between. In DNA form, the CDR3 reads TGTGCCACCAGCCCAACGGCATCTGGGGCCAACGTCCTGACTTTC. Its translation is CATSPTASGANVLTF.

The CDR3 protein is CASSRVPRTGGNEQFF. The CDR3 DNA is TGCGCCAGCAGCCGTGTTCCTAGGACAGGGGGGAATGAGCAGTTCTTC. The chain employs TRBV5-1 and TRBJ2-1; 10 bases map to TRBD1. Germline trimming cut 4 bases from V and 7 bases from J; bases unmatched to any gene: 11. The CDR3 loop spans 16 amino acids. Per germline, CDR1 SGHRS and CDR2 YFSETQ.

This clonotype was picked up a small number of times. The rearrangement joins TRBV24-1 to TRBJ2-2; TRBD1 matches at 8 bases. The CDR3 consists of 15 residues. Trimming removed 3 bases from V and 6 bases from J; junction bases left unmatched: 5. Germline V lookup: CDR1 KGHDR, CDR2 SFDVKD. CDR3 residues: CATSDRTGWAGELFF. The CDR3 nucleotides read TGTGCCACCAGTGATCGGACAGGGTGGGCCGGGGAGCTGTTTTTT.